The rows below give T cell receptor beta chains drawn from one sample of a study of primary melanoma T cells and metastatic recurrence. Profiled with immunoSEQ multiplex PCR; TCRdb holds only in-frame clones, not every one. The sample holds under 750 clones, more than 55% seen once. Input material: melanoma tumor tissue. All receptors come from a human donor with melanoma. The CDR3 runs from the conserved cysteine through the conserved F or W. Each record gives: D gene, clone size, V gene, J gene, CDR3 protein, CDR3 DNA. The D gene is left open where the match is weak. Clone sizes are given selectively: once, few, many, or a class where the clone is expanded.

>TRBD2|NA|TRBV11-3|TRBJ2-1
CASRTSGGYNEQFF
TGTGCCAGCCGGACTAGCGGGGGCTACAATGAGCAGTTCTTC
>TRBD1|NA|TRBV28|TRBJ1-6
CPLHRVGGAGNSPLHF
TGTCCCCTACATAGGGTAGGGGGCGCCGGTAATTCACCCCTCCACTTT
>TRBD1|NA|TRBV30|TRBJ2-5
CAWKGTGTQETQYF
TGTGCCTGGAAGGGGACAGGGACCCAGGAGACCCAGTACTTC
>NA|once|TRBV28|TRBJ2-3
CASSPPQVADTQYF
TGTGCCAGCAGTCCGCCACAAGTCGCAGATACGCAGTATTTT
>TRBD2|NA|TRBV18|TRBJ2-7
CASSGRGLASYEQYF
TGTGCCAGCTCGGGCCGAGGACTAGCGTCCTACGAGCAGTACTTC
>TRBD2|NA|TRBV2|TRBJ2-1
CASSALAGSYNEQFF
TGTGCCAGCAGTGCACTAGCGGGGAGCTACAATGAGCAGTTCTTC
>TRBD1|NA|TRBV28|TRBJ2-3
CASRLRTGITTDTQYF
TGTGCCAGCAGACTCCGGACAGGGATAACCACAGATACGCAGTATTTT
>TRBD2|NA|TRBV5-1|TRBJ2-1
CASSKAGGLIGEQFF
TGCGCCAGCAGCAAAGCGGGAGGTTTGATAGGTGAGCAGTTCTTC
>TRBD1|few|TRBV29-1|TRBJ2-1
CSVTRRGQGNEQFF
TGCAGCGTTACCCGCCGAGGACAGGGCAATGAGCAGTTCTTC
>TRBD2|NA|TRBV15|TRBJ2-5
CATSRGGAGDQETQYF
TGTGCCACCAGCAGAGGCGGAGCGGGGGACCAAGAGACCCAGTACTTC
>NA|NA|TRBV28|TRBJ1-1
CASSPLREGNTEAFF
TGTGCCAGCAGTCCCCTTCGTGAGGGGAACACTGAAGCTTTCTTT
>TRBD2|NA|TRBV12-5|TRBJ2-1
CASGLETSGFF
TGTGCTAGTGGTTTGGAGACTAGCGGGTTCTTC
>TRBD2|NA|TRBV30|TRBJ2-3
CAWRGLAGTQYF
TGTGCCTGGAGGGGACTAGCCGGTACGCAGTATTTT
>NA|NA|TRBV6-8|TRBJ2-3
CASSQPGGTQYF
TGTGCCAGCAGTCAGCCTGGCGGTACGCAGTATTTT
>TRBD2|NA|TRBV7-6|TRBJ2-3
CASSAPGLAGATDTQYF
TGTGCCAGCAGCGCTCCGGGACTAGCGGGAGCCACAGATACGCAGTATTTT
>NA|NA|TRBV7-5|TRBJ2-7
CASTVSGTNYEQYF
TGTGCCAGCACCGTGAGCGGGACCAACTACGAGCAGTACTTC
>TRBD1|few|TRBV14|TRBJ1-2
CASSQGLGQGGYGYTF
TGTGCCAGCAGCCAAGGATTAGGACAGGGCGGCTATGGCTACACCTTC
>TRBD1|NA|TRBV25-1|TRBJ2-1
CASSEYRQGGNEQFF
TGTGCCAGCAGTGAATACCGACAGGGGGGGAATGAGCAGTTCTTC
>TRBD1|NA|TRBV18|TRBJ1-4
CASSQPGGPNEKLFF
TGTGCCAGCTCACAACCAGGGGGCCCCAATGAAAAACTGTTTTTT
>TRBD1|NA|TRBV19|TRBJ2-7
CASSLGQGYEQYF
TGTGCCAGTAGTTTGGGACAGGGCTACGAGCAGTACTTC
>NA|NA|TRBV6-8|TRBJ2-7
CAIRLQDSYEQYF
TGTGCCATCAGGCTACAGGACTCCTACGAGCAGTACTTC
>NA|NA|TRBV19|TRBJ1-4
CASLRGRRTNEKLFF
TGTGCCAGCCTACGGGGGAGACGTACTAATGAAAAACTGTTTTTT
>TRBD1|few|TRBV9|TRBJ1-3
CASKGTADTIYF
TGTGCCAGCAAGGGGACAGCAGACACCATATATTTT
>NA|NA|TRBV14|TRBJ2-7
CASSPFGVVYEQYF
TGTGCCAGCAGCCCCTTCGGGGTAGTCTACGAGCAGTACTTC
>TRBD1|NA|TRBV19|TRBJ2-7
CASSISGTGSYEQYF
TGTGCCAGTAGTATCTCCGGGACAGGGAGCTACGAGCAGTACTTC
>TRBD1|few|TRBV6-8|TRBJ1-1
CASGQGHTEAFF
TGTGCCAGCGGACAGGGGCACACTGAAGCTTTCTTT
>NA|few|TRBV11-3|TRBJ1-1
CASSLRTTNTEAFF
TGTGCCAGCAGCTTGAGGACAACAAACACTGAAGCTTTCTTT